These 21 T cell receptor beta chains originate from one sample sequenced in a study of T-cell reconstitution after alpha-beta-depleted transplantation in children listed by TCRdb under 2016. The treatment or condition label for this specimen denotes: allogeneic hematopoietic cell transplantation with graft depleted of TCRalphabeta T cells and CD19 B cells. Libraries came from PCR. Sequencing took place on an Illumina HiSeq 2500. TCR library preparation used molecular barcoding, with unique molecular identifiers applied to normalize quantification of the TCRbeta repertoire. TCRdb cleaned the public reads at Q25 with fastp, built clones with MiXCR and kept in-frame beta chains. Here each entry gathers all rows of one CDR3 protein and keeps the most common genes and DNA. This sample gives about 900,000 distinct CDR3 sequences in total; roughly 29% of them show up just once. The ten biggest clones cover 28% of the sample.

This specimen was PBMCs, mostly from graft donor cells, taken 360 days after TCRalphabeta/CD19-depleted stem cell transplant. The receptors here all came from a boy under two years old who had a stem cell transplant for SCID, so the T cells may come from the graft donor.

The CDR3 DNA sequence: TGTGCCAGCAGCCCTTGGGACAGAAGTAGCAATCAGCCCCAGCATTTT. It codes for CASSPWDRSSNQPQHF. The chain is built from TRBV6-1 and TRBJ1-5; 7 bases line up with TRBD1. Germline assignment: CDR1 MNHNS and CDR2 SASEGT. The CDR3 spans 16 residues. Trimming cost V 6 bases and J 0 bases; bases outside gene matches: 8.

This clonotype was counted only a few times. The chain has TRBV5-1 and TRBJ2-5, with D uncertain. The V gene's germline CDR1 is SGHRS and CDR2 YFSETQ. Trimming pared 2 bases from V and 0 bases from J, leaving 11 bases between. The length of the CDR3 is 15 residues. The CDR3 is CASSLWAGYQETQYF. For the CDR3, the DNA is TGCGCCAGCAGCTTATGGGCCGGGTACCAAGAGACCCAGTACTTC.

This rearrangement joins TRBV6-5 to TRBJ2-2; 9 positions match TRBD1. Trimming cost V 2 bases and J 6 bases; bases outside gene matches: 10. Germline CDR1 is MNHEY and CDR2 is SVGAGI. This CDR3 spans 17 amino acids. The CDR3: CASSYNLKQGAAGELFF. CDR3 DNA: TGTGCCAGCAGTTACAATTTGAAACAGGGGGCGGCCGGGGAGCTGTTTTTT.

This clonotype was seen a handful of times. The V call is TRBV10-3, the J call TRBJ2-7; possibly TRBD1 for D (6 bases). The CDR3 covers 15 residues. Trimming removed 3 bases from V and 0 bases from J, with 12 bases in between. CDR1 is ENHRY, CDR2 SYGVKD, per germline. CDR3 DNA: TGTGCCATCAGTGAAGGCACAGGGTACTCCTACGAGCAGTACTTC. Its protein product is CAISEGTGYSYEQYF.

The V call is TRBV7-8, the J call TRBJ2-7; tentatively, D is TRBD2 (7 bases). The CDR3 has 16 residues. Trimming removed 1 base at V and 0 bases at J, with 13 bases between. Germline V gives CDR1 SGHVS, CDR2 FQNEAQ. This CDR3 reads CASSLVGGRTSYEQYF. Here the CDR3 DNA reads TGTGCCAGCAGCTTAGTCGGGGGGCGGACCTCCTACGAGCAGTACTTC.

The chain employs TRBV6-1 and TRBJ2-1; D ambiguous. Deletions cut 6 bases from V and 2 bases from J, with 20 bases between. The CDR3 loop spans 17 amino acids. CDR1 is MNHNS and CDR2 is SASEGT in the germline V gene. The CDR3, as DNA: TGTGCCAGCAGGGTAAGCACTCTGGTGGTCGCCTACAATGAGCAGTTCTTC. Its protein is CASRVSTLVVAYNEQFF.

The chain combines TRBV7-8 with TRBJ1-5, with 11 bases that match TRBD1. J gave up 5 bases and V 5 bases, and 14 bases lay outside the gene matches. Per the germline V gene, CDR1 is SGHVS and CDR2 is FQNEAQ. There are 18 residues in the CDR3. CDR3 sequence reads: CASSPKVSRDRGDQPQHF. CDR3 nucleotides: TGTGCCAGCAGCCCGAAGGTGTCCCGGGACAGGGGGGATCAGCCCCAGCATTTT.

The chain employs TRBV21-1 and TRBJ2-3; the table's D call, TRBD1, was not checked against the DNA. TRBV21-1 is marked as a pseudogene. This CDR3 has 17 residues. CDR3 sequence (DNA): TGTGCCACCAGAGGACAGGGGGCGCGTCGGGTGGGAGATACGCAGTATTTT. Translation: CATRGQGARRVGDTQYF.

The chain joins TRBV3-1 to TRBJ2-7; 10 bases align to TRBD2. This CDR3 is 15 amino acids long. Trimming removed 1 base from V and 5 bases from J; junction bases left unmatched: 5. Germline V gene lookup returns CDR1 LGHDT and CDR2 YNNKEL (reference sequence). The CDR3 DNA reads as TGTGCCAGCAGCCAAGTTAGCCTAGCGGGGGACGAGCAGTACTTC. Amino acid sequence: CASSQVSLAGDEQYF.

The table lists this clonotype with a count of one. CDR3 loop: CASSLPRVPPLHF. CDR3 DNA: TGTGCCAGCTCACTCCCCCGCGTTCCACCCCTCCACTTT. The rearrangement uses TRBV18 and TRBJ1-6; no firm D call. In germline, CDR1 is KGHSH, CDR2 LQKENI. The CDR3 runs 13 residues. V was pared by 4 bases and J by 11 bases, with 12 bases between.

The rearrangement joins TRBV7-2 to TRBJ1-2, with D possibly TRBD1 on 6 matching bases. Germline V CDR1 and CDR2: SGHTA, FQGNSA. V lost 5 bases and J 8 bases, leaving 12 bases between the germline ends. The CDR3 length is 12 residues. The CDR3 sequence is CASSPDRWGYTF. The DNA for the CDR3 is TGTGCCAGCAGCCCAGACAGGTGGGGCTACACCTTC.

This clonotype showed up just a few times. The V gene is TRBV10-3, the J gene TRBJ2-3; D is unclear. This CDR3 is 13 amino acids long. Trimming left V 8 bases short and J 2 bases short, with 11 bases between. The germline gives CDR1 ENHRY, CDR2 SYGVKD. CDR3 sequence (DNA): TGTGCCATCTCCGTCGGTATCACAGATACGCAGTATTTT. Translation: CAISVGITDTQYF.

The table lists this clonotype with a few counts. The CDR3 DNA reads as TGCAGCGTTGTAAGGACAGGGACTTCCTACGAGCAGTACTTC. This sequence encodes CSVVRTGTSYEQYF. This chain joins TRBV29-1 and TRBJ2-7; 8 bases line up with TRBD1. CDR1 is SQVTM and CDR2 is ANQGSEA in the germline V gene. The CDR3 has 14 residues. V lost 4 bases, J lost 1 base, and 6 bases stayed unmatched.

This clonotype was detected a few times. The chain uses TRBV20-1 and TRBJ2-1, with D uncertain. CDR1 DFQATT and CDR2 SNEGSKA come from the germline V gene (reference sequence). V dropped 0 bases and J dropped 6 bases, with 18 bases sitting between them. This CDR3 has 16 amino acids. The CDR3, as DNA: TGCAGTGCTAGAGACCCCGTAAGCCAAAAGCTCAATGAGCAGTTCTTC. It encodes CSARDPVSQKLNEQFF.

The gene calls are TRBV24-1 and TRBJ2-1, with 9 bases lining up with TRBD1. Germline V gene data show CDR1 as KGHDR and CDR2 as SFDVKD. CDR3 size: 16 residues. The V and J ends lost 4 bases and 2 bases, in that order; junction bases with no gene match: 5. The CDR3 DNA reads TGTGCCACCAGTGACCAGGGACAGGGAGCCTACAATGAGCAGTTCTTC. As protein: CATSDQGQGAYNEQFF.

This clonotype has only a few counts. The chain combines TRBV27 with TRBJ2-3; D gene uncertain. Germline V gene lookup returns CDR1 MNHEY and CDR2 SMNVEV (reference sequence). The ends were cut back, 1 base at V and 2 bases at J, with 10 bases in the middle. CDR3 length equals 15 residues. CDR3 region: CASSLYGGFTDTQYF. For the CDR3, the DNA is TGTGCCAGCAGTTTATATGGCGGTTTCACAGATACGCAGTATTTT.

This clonotype was detected only a few times. The chain uses TRBV11-2 and TRBJ2-2; 9 bases map to TRBD2. CDR3 size: 18 residues. Trimming cost V 5 bases and J 2 bases; bases outside gene matches: 12. Germline V CDR1 and CDR2: SGHAT, FQNNGV. CDR3 in DNA: TGTGCCAGCAGCCTCGCCGGGACTAGCATTAGTAACACCGGGGAGCTGTTTTTT. Translation: CASSLAGTSISNTGELFF.

In this sample, this clonotype turned up a few times. This chain connects TRBV5-1 to TRBJ1-1; no clear D gene. Trimming removed 0 bases at V and 7 bases at J, with 10 bases between. The CDR3 loop spans 13 amino acids. Germline V gives CDR1 SGHRS, CDR2 YFSETQ. The DNA of the CDR3 is TGCGCCAGCAGCTTGGGACTGCAAGGTGAAGCTTTCTTT. It translates to CASSLGLQGEAFF.

A few counts support this clonotype. The chain recombines TRBV15 with TRBJ1-5, with 7 bases fitting TRBD1. The CDR3 contains 16 residues. Germline trimming cut 8 bases from V and 0 bases from J; bases unmatched to any gene: 10. Germline V gene data show CDR1 as LNHNV and CDR2 as YYDKDF (reference sequence). In nucleotides, the CDR3 is TGTGCCACCGCGAGGGGGCCGGGGAATAGCAATCAGCCCCAGCATTTT. Translated, it gives CATARGPGNSNQPQHF.

The chain combines TRBV5-1 with TRBJ2-7; 7 nucleotides align to TRBD1. The ends lost 2 bases at V and 4 bases at J; junction bases unmatched: 3. Per the germline V gene, CDR1 is SGHRS and CDR2 is YFSETQ. The CDR3 is 13 residues long. This CDR3 reads CASSFDREYEQYF. CDR3 DNA: TGCGCCAGCAGCTTCGACAGGGAGTACGAGCAGTACTTC.

This chain uses TRBV12-3 or TRBV12-4 with TRBJ1-1; weak D call: TRBD1 (5 bases). This CDR3 has 16 residues. With 5 bases removed from V and 1 base from J, the gap between germline ends came to 17 bases. CDR3 DNA: TGTGCCAGCAGTCCCGGGACCCTGGAAGGGAACACTGAAGCTTTCTTT. It codes for CASSPGTLEGNTEAFF.